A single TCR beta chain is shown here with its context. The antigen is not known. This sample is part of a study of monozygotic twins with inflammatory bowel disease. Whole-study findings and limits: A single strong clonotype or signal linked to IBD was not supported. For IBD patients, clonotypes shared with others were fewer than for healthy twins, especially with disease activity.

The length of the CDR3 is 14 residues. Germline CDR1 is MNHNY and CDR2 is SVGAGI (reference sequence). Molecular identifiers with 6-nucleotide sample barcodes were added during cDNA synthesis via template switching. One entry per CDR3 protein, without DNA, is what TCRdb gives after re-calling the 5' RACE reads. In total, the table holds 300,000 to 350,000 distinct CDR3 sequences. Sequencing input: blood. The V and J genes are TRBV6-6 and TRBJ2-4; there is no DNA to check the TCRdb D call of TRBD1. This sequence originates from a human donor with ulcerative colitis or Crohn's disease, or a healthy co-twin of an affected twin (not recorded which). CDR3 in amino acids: CASSPHGGADIQYF.